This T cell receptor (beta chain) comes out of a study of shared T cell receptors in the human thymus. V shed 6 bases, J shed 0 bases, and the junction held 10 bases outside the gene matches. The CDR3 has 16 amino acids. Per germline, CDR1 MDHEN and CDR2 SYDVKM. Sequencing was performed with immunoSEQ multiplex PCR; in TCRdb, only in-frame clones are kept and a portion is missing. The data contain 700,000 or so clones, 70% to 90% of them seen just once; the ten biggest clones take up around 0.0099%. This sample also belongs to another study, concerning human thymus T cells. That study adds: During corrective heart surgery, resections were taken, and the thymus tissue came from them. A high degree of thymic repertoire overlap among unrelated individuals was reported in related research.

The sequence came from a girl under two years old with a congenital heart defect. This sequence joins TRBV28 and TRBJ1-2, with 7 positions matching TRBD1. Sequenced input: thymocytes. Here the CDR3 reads CASSRGTRRSNYGYTF. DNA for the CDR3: TGTGCCAGCAGCAGGGGGACTAGGAGGTCTAACTATGGCTACACCTTC.